These 19 T cell receptor beta chains originate from one sample sequenced in a study of T cell repertoires in cytomegalovirus infection. TCRdb analysed the reads with MiXCR anew, one entry per CDR3 protein. This table holds about 68,000 distinct CDR3 sequences, approximately 24% found once. These receptors have no known antigen. The specimen was PBMCs, sequenced either directly or after in vitro stimulation (not recorded which). The receptors were gathered from a human donor in good health (CMV status not recorded). Some clones in this sample may be carry-over from other donors' samples.

This clonotype has ten or more counts. The V and J genes are TRBV7-8 and TRBJ2-7; 8 nucleotides match TRBD2. V was pared by 3 bases and J by 2 bases, with 12 bases of the junction left unmatched. Germline CDR1 reads SGHVS; CDR2 reads FQNEAQ. The CDR3 covers 17 residues. CDR3: CASSFSHGGGHTYEQYF. The DNA for the CDR3 is TGTGCCAGCAGCTTCTCCCACGGGGGGGGGCACACCTACGAGCAGTACTTC.

The chain carries TRBV14 and TRBJ1-2; possibly TRBD1 for D (6 bases). The V gene lost 0 bases and the J gene lost 8 bases, with 13 bases spanning the gap. The CDR3 sequence is 14 residues long. CDR1 is SGHDN and CDR2 is FVKESK in the germline V gene. The CDR3 nucleotides read TGTGCCAGCAGCCAAGATGCAGGGGTTGGAGGCTACACCTTC. This translates into CASSQDAGVGGYTF.

This clonotype was detected ten times or more. The chain joins TRBV7-8 to TRBJ2-6, with 7 bases aligning to TRBD1. From germline, CDR1 is SGHVS and CDR2 FQNEAQ. Trimming at V came to 5 bases and at J to 0 bases, leaving 10 bases not matched to a gene. The CDR3 loop spans 18 amino acids. The CDR3 sequence is CASSPLGTADSGANVLTF. The DNA of the CDR3 is TGTGCCAGCAGCCCTCTTGGGACAGCCGACTCTGGGGCCAACGTCCTGACTTTC.

Turning to this clonotype: A much larger clone differs by one base, so this may be a read error. V gene TRBV2 combines with J gene TRBJ2-3; tentatively, D is TRBD2 (5 bases). In germline, CDR1 is SNHLY, CDR2 FYNNEI. The CDR3 is made up of 14 amino acids. CDR3 in DNA: TGTGCCCGCAGTGTGGAAGCGGGCACAGATACGCAGTATTTT. Amino acids: CARSVEAGTDTQYF.

The CDR3 DNA reads as TGCGCCAGCAGCCAAGAGGGACTAAAGGGTGAGCAGTTCTTC. Encoded protein: CASSQEGLKGEQFF. The rearrangement joins TRBV4-3 to TRBJ2-1; TRBD2 matches at 7 bases. The trim removed 0 bases at V and 9 bases at J, leaving 5 bases unmatched. Germline V CDR1 and CDR2: LGHNA, YSLEER. The CDR3 loop spans 14 amino acids.

This chain links TRBV7-8 with TRBJ2-1; a weak D match, TRBD2 (6 bases). The CDR3 loop spans 15 amino acids. Germline V gene sequence: CDR1 SGHVS, CDR2 FQNEAQ. V lost 0 bases, J lost 2 bases, and 8 bases lay in between. The CDR3 DNA is TGTGCCAGCAGCTTAGCGGAGGGCGCCTACAATGAGCAGTTCTTC. This sequence encodes CASSLAEGAYNEQFF.

This clonotype was counted at least ten times. The rearrangement uses TRBV7-2 and TRBJ2-3, with D hard to call. V dropped 2 bases and J dropped 1 base, with 10 bases sitting between them. The CDR3 has 15 residues. CDR1 is SGHTA and CDR2 is FQGNSA in the germline V gene. This CDR3 is CASSLSVSRTDTQYF. The DNA for the CDR3 is TGTGCCAGCAGCTTAAGCGTCTCACGCACAGATACGCAGTATTTT. Filled out from reference TRBV7-2 and TRBJ2-3, the complete variable domain reads GAGVSQSPSNKVTEKGKDVELRCDPISGHTALYWYRQSLGQGLEFLIYFQGNSAPDKSGLPSDRFSAERTGGSVSTLTIQRTQQEDSAVYLCASSLSVSRTDTQYFGPGTRLTVL.

The table lists this clonotype with many counts. The gene calls are TRBV2 and TRBJ2-2; TRBD1 is a possible D gene (6 bases). CDR1 and CDR2 (germline): SNHLY, FYNNEI. Trimming left V 8 bases short and J 5 bases short, with 21 bases between. CDR3 length: 16 amino acids. CDR3 coding DNA: TGTGCCAGCGAAGGGGGTGGCAGGGGAAGAACCGGGGAGCTGTTTTTT. Amino acid sequence: CASEGGGRGRTGELFF.

This chain joins TRBV28 and TRBJ1-6; 7 bases are a match to TRBD1. In germline, CDR1 is MDHEN, CDR2 SYDVKM. This CDR3 spans 15 amino acids. Losses at the gene ends were 6 bases for V and 7 bases for J; bases not matched to a gene: 9. DNA of the CDR3: TGTGCCAGCAGGGGGGGACAGTCGGGGAATTCACCCCTCCACTTT. Its protein is CASRGGQSGNSPLHF.

This clonotype has at least ten counts. The rearrangement links TRBV11-2 to TRBJ2-7; the match to TRBD2 covers 10 bases. This CDR3 is 15 amino acids long. Looked up from germline, CDR1 is SGHAT and CDR2 is FQNNGV. Trimming cost V 6 bases and J 4 bases; bases outside gene matches: 9. The CDR3 DNA sequence: TGTGCCAGCAGGACGGCTAGCGGGAGTCTGTACGAGCAGTACTTC. This sequence encodes CASRTASGSLYEQYF.

This clonotype was observed a handful of times. The CDR3 protein is CASTLRGRDQETQYF. The CDR3, as DNA: TGTGCCAGCACCTTAAGGGGGAGGGACCAAGAGACCCAGTACTTC. This chain uses TRBV6-2 or TRBV6-3 with TRBJ2-5; D is possibly TRBD2 (7 bases). Germline loops: CDR1 MNHEY, CDR2 SVGEGT. The CDR3 is made up of 15 amino acids. V gave up 7 bases and J gave up 0 bases, with 15 bases separating them.

This clonotype was counted ten times or more. The CDR3 DNA reads as TGTGCCAGCAGCCGCGGACGTAGCGGTCTCTCTGGGGCCAACGTCCTGACTTTC. Translated: CASSRGRSGLSGANVLTF. The chain carries TRBV7-2 and TRBJ2-6; D might be TRBD2 (6 bases). Trimming shortened V by 5 bases and J by 0 bases, and 17 bases separated the two germline ends. Germline lookup yields CDR1 SGHTA and CDR2 FQGNSA. The CDR3 has 18 residues.

The chain has TRBV18 and TRBJ1-1; D is possibly TRBD1 (5 bases). Between the trimmed V and J ends, which lost 0 bases and 3 bases, there was a span of 11 bases. CDR1 and CDR2 from the germline V gene are KGHSH and LQKENI. This CDR3 has 15 amino acids. The CDR3 sequence is CASSPPSGRDTEAFF. The DNA of the CDR3 is TGTGCCAGCTCACCACCTTCGGGCAGGGACACTGAAGCTTTCTTT.

The V call is TRBV12-3 or TRBV12-4, the J call TRBJ2-7, with D unclear. The CDR3 consists of 15 residues. V gave up 6 bases and J gave up 1 base, with 16 bases separating them. Here the CDR3 reads CASSPRREGSYEQYF. In nucleotides, the CDR3 is TGTGCCAGCAGCCCCAGGCGCGAAGGTTCCTACGAGCAGTACTTC.

This clonotype appeared a few times. V gene TRBV12-3 or TRBV12-4 combines with J gene TRBJ1-4; TRBD1 aligns across 10 bases. Losses at the gene ends were 6 bases for V and 8 bases for J; bases not matched to a gene: 6. The CDR3 has 14 residues. CDR3 sequence (DNA): TGTGCCAGCAGCTTGACAGGGGGCCTCGAAAAACTGTTTTTT. Translation: CASSLTGGLEKLFF.

This clonotype came up a few times. The rearrangement joins TRBV6-2 or TRBV6-3 to TRBJ1-5, with a possible D match to TRBD1 (5 bases). The CDR3 has 15 residues. The germline V and J ends were trimmed by 2 bases and 2 bases, with 10 bases remaining between them. The germline V gene encodes CDR1 MNHEY and CDR2 SVGEGT. The CDR3 region is CASSYGQGRNQPQHF. CDR3 nucleotide sequence: TGTGCCAGCAGTTACGGACAAGGCCGCAATCAGCCCCAGCATTTT.

This clonotype was counted ten times or more. This CDR3 is CASTSFSGASYNEQFF. CDR3 nucleotides: TGTGCCAGCACCTCCTTTAGCGGGGCTTCCTACAATGAGCAGTTCTTC. The J gene is TRBJ2-1, the V gene TRBV7-2; 8 bases are a match to TRBD2. This CDR3 comprises 16 residues. V shed 7 bases and J 1 base; nucleotides not matched to a gene: 9. The germline V gene encodes CDR1 SGHTA and CDR2 FQGNSA.

This clonotype was seen many times. This chain links TRBV6-1 with TRBJ2-1, with a weak D call TRBD2 (5 bases). The CDR3 has 14 residues. Trimming shortened V by 4 bases and J by 7 bases, and 14 bases separated the two germline ends. Germline CDR1 is MNHNS and CDR2 is SASEGT. The CDR3 coding sequence is TGTGCCAGCAGTGGAAAGCGGCTTGAGAATGAGCAGTTCTTC. Translating gives CASSGKRLENEQFF.

The rearrangement links TRBV20-1 to TRBJ2-3, with D hard to call. CDR3 length: 14 amino acids. The ends were cut back, 5 bases at V and 4 bases at J, with 16 bases in the middle. The germline V gene encodes CDR1 DFQATT and CDR2 SNEGSKA (reference sequence). The CDR3 nucleotides read TGCAGTGCTCCCCTTTCGGCGGTGGCAGATACGCAGTATTTT. This gives the protein CSAPLSAVADTQYF.